The 24 T cell receptor beta chains listed next were all sequenced from one sample in a study of technical replicates of blood from a few donors. Assay: immunoSEQ multiplex PCR; the TCRdb copy retains only in-frame clones and omits some. The data hold under 95,000 clones, with roughly 94% observed a single time. The specimen was T cells isolated from PBMCs. The receptor set was obtained from a human donor in good health.

The rearrangement links TRBV19 to TRBJ2-4; no definite D call. Between the trimmed V and J ends, which lost 6 bases and 6 bases, there was a span of 6 bases. Germline-derived CDR1 and CDR2 are LNHDA and SQIVND (reference sequence). The CDR3 length is 11 residues. CDR3 loop: CASSILNIQYF. CDR3 nucleotide sequence: TGTGCCAGTAGCATTTTAAACATTCAGTACTTC.

The V and J genes are TRBV27 and TRBJ1-1; 7 bases fit TRBD1. Germline CDR1 reads MNHEY; CDR2 reads SMNVEV (reference sequence). J lost 3 bases, V lost 2 bases, and 3 bases had no gene match. The CDR3 is 14 amino acids. For the CDR3, the DNA is TGTGCCAGCAGTTTAGACAGGGTCCACACTGAAGCTTTCTTT. This sequence encodes CASSLDRVHTEAFF.

The gene calls are TRBV7-3 and TRBJ2-3; weak D call: TRBD1 (6 bases). Germline V gives CDR1 SGHTA, CDR2 FQGTGA. The V gene lost 5 bases and the J gene lost 2 bases, with 20 bases spanning the gap. This CDR3 is 17 amino acids long. CDR3 region: CASSLRVGQIFTDTQYF. Here the CDR3 DNA reads TGTGCCAGCAGCCTGAGGGTGGGACAAATTTTCACAGATACGCAGTATTTT. Full variable domain (remainder filled in from reference TRBV7-3 and TRBJ2-3): GAGVSQTPSNKVTEKGKYVELRCDPISGHTALYWYRQSLGQGPEFLIYFQGTGAADDSGLPNDRFFAVRPEGSVSTLKIQRTERGDSAVYLCASSLRVGQIFTDTQYFGPGTRLTVL.

The rearrangement links TRBV9 to TRBJ2-7; 7 bases are a match to TRBD1. CDR3 size: 14 residues. V lost 3 bases and J lost 1; bases outside the gene matches: 4. The germline CDR1 and CDR2 sequences are SGDLS and YYNGEE. In nucleotides, the CDR3 is TGTGCCAGCAGCGAGGGGACAGATTCCTACGAGCAGTACTTC. It yields the protein CASSEGTDSYEQYF.

CDR3 region: CASSIERGGPNYGYTF. CDR3 nucleotides: TGTGCCAGTAGTATAGAAAGAGGGGGACCTAACTATGGCTACACCTTC. The chain has TRBV19 and TRBJ1-2, with D possibly matching TRBD1 (6 bases). Trimming removed 0 bases at V and 0 bases at J, with 11 bases between. The CDR3 covers 16 residues. Germline CDR1 is LNHDA and CDR2 is SQIVND (reference sequence).

The rearrangement uses TRBV2 and TRBJ2-1; D might be TRBD2 (7 bases). The CDR3 length is 18 residues. Trimming left V 4 bases short and J 8 bases short, with 27 bases between. CDR1 is SNHLY and CDR2 is FYNNEI in the germline V gene. The CDR3 region is CASSVMVGGLSFIDEQFF. In DNA, the CDR3 is TGTGCCAGCAGTGTTATGGTAGGGGGACTATCTTTTATCGATGAGCAGTTCTTC.

The CDR3 region is CASSSGQPYAGELFF. DNA of the CDR3: TGCGCCAGCAGCTCGGGACAGCCCTACGCCGGGGAGCTGTTTTTT. This chain uses TRBV5-1 with TRBJ2-2; 7 nucleotides match TRBD1. Germline V gene lookup returns CDR1 SGHRS and CDR2 YFSETQ. There are 15 residues in the CDR3. Losses at the gene ends were 3 bases for V and 6 bases for J; bases not matched to a gene: 8.

This chain links TRBV7-8 with TRBJ2-6; D is perhaps TRBD1 (6 bases). V lost 6 bases and J lost 0, with 21 bases in between. Germline V lookup: CDR1 SGHVS, CDR2 FQNEAQ. CDR3 length: 19 residues. Written as DNA, the CDR3 is TGTGCCAGCAGTCTTACAATTCAGGGGTACCTCTCTGGGGCCAACGTCCTGACTTTC. The encoded protein is CASSLTIQGYLSGANVLTF.

The J gene is TRBJ2-7, the V gene TRBV7-9; 9 bases line up with TRBD2. Germline loops: CDR1 SEHNR, CDR2 FQNEAQ (reference sequence). Losses at the gene ends were 1 base for V and 4 bases for J; bases not matched to a gene: 5. The CDR3 has 15 residues. The DNA of the CDR3 is TGTGCCAGCAGCTTAGTTGGCGGGAGGGATTACGAGCAGTACTTC. It specifies CASSLVGGRDYEQYF.

This chain connects TRBV19 to TRBJ2-7; weak D call: TRBD1 (6 bases). This CDR3 spans 14 amino acids. V was shortened by 4 bases and J by 5 bases, with 15 bases between the two germline ends. Germline CDR1 LNHDA, CDR2 SQIVND (reference sequence). The CDR3 protein is CASSRAGAYDEQYF. Written as DNA, the CDR3 is TGTGCCAGTAGTAGGGCAGGGGCTTACGACGAGCAGTACTTC.

The rearrangement uses TRBV7-6 and TRBJ1-1, with 10 bases fitting TRBD1. From germline, CDR1 is SGHVS and CDR2 FNYEAQ. The CDR3 has 15 residues. V dropped 3 bases and J dropped 2; count of bases not matched to a gene: 3. The CDR3 reads CASSFGQGDNTEAFF. In nucleotides, the CDR3 is TGTGCCAGCAGCTTCGGACAGGGGGACAACACTGAAGCTTTCTTT.

As for this clone: The junction departs from the called germline gene at one end, perhaps through a read error. The chain joins TRBV7-7 to TRBJ1-1, with a weak D call TRBD1 (5 bases). Germline V gene data show CDR1 as SSHAT and CDR2 as FNYEAQ (reference sequence). This CDR3 contains 16 residues. CDR3 in amino acids: CASSERRQGRNTEAFF. The CDR3 DNA follows: TGTGCTAGCAGCGAACGGCGGCAGGGAAGGAACACTGAAGCTTTCTTT.

The V gene is TRBV27, the J gene TRBJ2-7; D gene uncertain. Germline lookup yields CDR1 MNHEY and CDR2 SMNVEV (reference sequence). The CDR3 covers 13 residues. Trimming took off 2 bases at V and 6 bases at J, with 11 bases between the two ends. CDR3 coding DNA: TGTGCCAGCAGTTTAGCGTCAGGTGGCGAGCAGTACTTC. Amino acids: CASSLASGGEQYF.

The chain has TRBV15 and TRBJ2-7, with D perhaps TRBD2 (6 bases). CDR3 length equals 13 residues. Germline V gene lookup returns CDR1 LNHNV and CDR2 YYDKDF (reference sequence). Trimming took 2 bases from V and 6 from J, leaving 11 bases between them. The CDR3 protein is CATSRLGTSEQYF. For the CDR3, the DNA is TGTGCCACCAGCAGACTCGGGACTTCCGAGCAGTACTTC. Drawing the rest from reference TRBV15 and TRBJ2-7, the complete variable domain is DAMVIQNPRYQVTQFGKPVTLSCSQTLNHNVMYWYQQKSSQAPKLLFHYYDKDFNNEADTPDNFQSRRPNTSFCFLDIRSPGLGDTAMYLCATSRLGTSEQYFGPGTRLTVT.

V is TRBV13 and J is TRBJ1-5; 7 bases are a match to TRBD1. Losses at the gene ends were 2 bases for V and 3 bases for J; bases not matched to a gene: 7. Germline CDR1 is PRHDT and CDR2 is FYEKMQ (reference sequence). This CDR3 has 16 residues. CDR3 loop: CASSLRQGDDNQPQHF. The CDR3, as DNA: TGTGCCAGCAGCTTAAGACAGGGCGATGACAATCAGCCCCAGCATTTT.

This rearrangement joins TRBV27 to TRBJ1-4, with 7 bases matching TRBD1. This CDR3 comprises 14 residues. In germline, CDR1 is MNHEY, CDR2 SMNVEV (reference sequence). Unmatched junction bases numbered 0, after V lost 2 bases and J lost 3 bases. The CDR3 spells CASSLDRANEKLFF. The CDR3 DNA sequence: TGTGCCAGCAGTTTAGACAGGGCTAATGAAAAACTGTTTTTT.

This chain connects TRBV7-9 to TRBJ1-2; the D is unclear. The V gene's germline CDR1 is SEHNR and CDR2 FQNEAQ (reference sequence). The CDR3 spans 14 residues. The V and J ends lost 5 bases and 4 bases respectively, with 14 bases between them. The CDR3 nucleotides read TGTGCCAGCAGCGGCCAGGCAAATCCCTATGGCTACACCTTC. Translated: CASSGQANPYGYTF. The variable domain in full, with the rest retrieved from reference TRBV7-9 and TRBJ1-2, is DTGVSQNPRHKITKRGQNVTFRCDPISEHNRLYWYRQTLGQGPEFLTYFQNEAQLEKSRLLSDRFSAERPKGSFSTLEIQRTEQGDSAMYLCASSGQANPYGYTFGSGTRLTVV.

The V gene is TRBV28, the J gene TRBJ2-1; D ambiguous. Deletions cut 5 bases from V and 2 bases from J, with 10 bases between. Germline CDR1 reads MDHEN; CDR2 reads SYDVKM. The CDR3 extends over 14 amino acids. CDR3 bases: TGTGCCAGCAGTCTAGTTATCCCCTACAATGAGCAGTTCTTC. As protein: CASSLVIPYNEQFF. The full variable domain, with the rest looked up from reference TRBV28 and TRBJ2-1, is DVKVTQSSRYLVKRTGEKVFLECVQDMDHENMFWYRQDPGLGLRLIYFSYDVKMKEKGDIPEGYSVSREKKERFSLILESASTNQTSMYLCASSLVIPYNEQFFGPGTRLTVL.

The chain joins TRBV5-1 to TRBJ1-1, with TRBD1 matching 9 bases. The CDR3 runs to 15 residues. V was clipped by 0 bases and J by 4 bases; unmatched bases: 4. The germline V gene encodes CDR1 SGHRS and CDR2 YFSETQ. CDR3 loop: CASSLDPGQGTEAFF. DNA for the CDR3: TGCGCCAGCAGCTTGGACCCGGGACAGGGCACTGAAGCTTTCTTT.

This sequence joins TRBV30 and TRBJ2-2; a weak D match, TRBD2 (5 bases). Germline-derived CDR1 and CDR2 are GTSNPN and SVGIG (reference sequence). The CDR3 spans 16 residues. With 2 bases removed from V and 4 bases from J, the gap between germline ends came to 17 bases. Here the CDR3 reads CAWSPSQVRGTGELFF. In DNA form, the CDR3 reads TGTGCCTGGAGTCCCTCCCAGGTTCGGGGCACCGGGGAGCTGTTTTTT.

The chain combines TRBV28 with TRBJ2-1; possible D gene TRBD2, 6 bases. The CDR3 spans 15 residues. Trimming took 4 bases from V and 2 from J, leaving 12 bases between them. Germline-derived CDR1 and CDR2 are MDHEN and SYDVKM. The CDR3 region has the DNA TGTGCCAGCAGTTATCACGGGGGAGCCTACAATGAGCAGTTCTTC. Residues: CASSYHGGAYNEQFF.

A few counts support this clone. The chain links TRBV10-1 to TRBJ1-2; tentatively, D is TRBD1 (6 bases). Trimming removed 2 bases from V and 5 bases from J, with 12 bases in between. The CDR3 is 14 residues long. From germline, CDR1 is WNHNN and CDR2 SYGVQD (reference sequence). The CDR3 loop is CASSETGHPYGYTF. DNA for the CDR3: TGCGCCAGCAGTGAGACAGGGCATCCGTATGGCTACACCTTC.

The chain joins TRBV5-1 to TRBJ2-2, with D possibly being TRBD1 (5 bases). The V end lost 0 bases, the J end lost 7 bases, and 10 bases lay between the germline ends. CDR3 length: 14 residues. Germline V gene data show CDR1 as SGHRS and CDR2 as YFSETQ. The DNA of the CDR3 is TGCGCCAGCAGCTTGGAGGGGTTTGGCGGGGAGCTGTTTTTT. This translates into CASSLEGFGGELFF.

The V and J genes are TRBV27 and TRBJ1-2, with 8 bases fitting TRBD1. CDR3 length: 14 amino acids. The V and J ends lost 6 bases and 4 bases, in that order; junction bases with no gene match: 7. The germline CDR1 and CDR2 sequences are MNHEY and SMNVEV (reference sequence). The CDR3 is CASRNDRGLYGYTF. The CDR3 region has the DNA TGTGCCAGCAGAAACGACAGGGGTCTCTATGGCTACACCTTC.